Following are 24 T cell receptor beta chains from one sample sequenced in a study of regulatory T cells in long-lasting Graves disease. Arm-PCR with iRepertoire HTBI primers amplified the CDR3 regions for these TCR beta libraries. One entry per CDR3 protein, called by TCRdb with MiXCR from the multiplex PCR reads. The data show approximately 310,000 distinct CDR3 sequences, more than 15% seen once. Time point here: newly diagnosed GD, antithyroid drugs for less than 3 months. There was RNA extracted from PBMCs, and the TCR library was made from it. The sample consisted of peripheral blood mononuclear cells (PBMCs), taken at new diagnosis, from a patient treated with antithyroid drugs. The receptors shown here come from a female donor with Graves disease.

This sequence joins TRBV10-2 and TRBJ2-7; D not resolved. The CDR3 contains 9 residues. Looked up from germline, CDR1 is WSHSY and CDR2 is SAAADI. V lost 6 bases to trimming and J lost 3 bases, with 0 bases between them. CDR3 amino acids: CASSYEQYF. In nucleotides, the CDR3 is TGCGCCAGCAGCTACGAGCAGTACTTC.

In its sample, this clonotype was seen many times. The chain combines TRBV10-2 with TRBJ2-7, with a tentative D call TRBD1 (6 bases). This CDR3 is built from 13 residues. V lost 7 bases and J lost 3, with 13 bases in between. Germline-derived CDR1 and CDR2 are WSHSY and SAAADI. CDR3 nucleotide sequence: TGCGCCAGCACCCCTAAGACAGGCTACGAGCAGTACTTC. As protein: CASTPKTGYEQYF.

The chain combines TRBV28 with TRBJ2-5; TRBD2 matches at 12 bases. The germline V gene encodes CDR1 MDHEN and CDR2 SYDVKM. With V trimmed by 2 bases and J by 4 bases, 11 bases remained unmatched. CDR3 length: 18 amino acids. This CDR3 reads CASSLPIASGRGPETQYF. CDR3 sequence (DNA): TGTGCCAGCAGTTTACCAATAGCTAGCGGGAGGGGTCCAGAGACCCAGTACTTC.

The chain links TRBV10-3 to TRBJ2-5; TRBD1 matches at 7 bases. Germline CDR1 ENHRY, CDR2 SYGVKD. The V segment lost 4 bases and the J segment 1 base; nucleotides outside the gene matches: 9. The CDR3 runs 16 residues. CDR3 protein: CAISGDPPGGQETQYF. In DNA, the CDR3 is TGTGCCATCAGTGGGGACCCGCCAGGGGGCCAAGAGACCCAGTACTTC.

The chain combines TRBV11-2 with TRBJ1-6; D uncertain. This CDR3 is built from 15 residues. Germline V gene lookup returns CDR1 SGHAT and CDR2 FQNNGV. Trimming cost V 0 bases and J 10 bases, with 13 bases left between them. CDR3 in amino acids: CASSLEAPLLSPLHF. The CDR3, as DNA: TGTGCCAGCAGCTTAGAGGCCCCGCTACTCTCACCCCTCCACTTT.

For this clonotype: This may be a read error, as it is one base from a much larger clone. The chain has TRBV28 and TRBJ1-1; D is unclear. Germline-derived CDR1 and CDR2 are MDHEN and SYDVKM. The V end lost 5 bases, the J end lost 1 base, and 8 bases lay between the germline ends. The CDR3 has 13 amino acids. Here the CDR3 reads CASSKEENTEAFF. For the CDR3, the DNA is TGTGCCAGCAGTAAGGAAGAGAACACTGAAGCTTTCTTT. Full variable domain (remainder filled in from reference TRBV28 and TRBJ1-1): DVKVTQSSRYLVKRTGEKVFLECVQDMDHENMFWYRQDPGLGLRLIYFSYDVKMKEKGDIPEGYSVSREKKERFSLILESASTNQTSMYLCASSKEENTEAFFGQGTRLTVV.

The V and J genes are TRBV2 and TRBJ2-7; no definite D call. From germline, CDR1 is SNHLY and CDR2 FYNNEI. The CDR3 runs 16 residues. The V and J ends lost 6 bases and 5 bases respectively, with 23 bases between them. CDR3 protein: CASSQVSQPTYHEQYF. Here the CDR3 DNA reads TGTGCCAGCAGCCAAGTGTCCCAGCCTACCTACCACGAGCAGTACTTC. Based on the CDR3 plus reference TRBV2 and TRBJ2-7, the full variable domain is EPEVTQTPSHQVTQMGQEVILRCVPISNHLYFYWYRQILGQKVEFLVSFYNNEISEKSEIFDDQFSVERPDGSNFTLKIRSTKLEDSAMYFCASSQVSQPTYHEQYFGPGTRLTVT.

This clonotype was seen a few times. V usage is TRBV6-1 and J usage is TRBJ2-1; the match to TRBD2 covers 9 bases. Per the germline V gene, CDR1 is MNHNS and CDR2 is SASEGT. CDR3 size: 10 residues. V lost 11 bases to trimming and J lost 9 bases; unmatched junction nucleotides: 2. The CDR3: CAAGGFEQFF. CDR3 coding DNA: TGTGCCGCGGGGGGGTTTGAGCAGTTCTTC.

The table lists this clonotype with many counts. The CDR3: CASSRVQGEKLFF. The CDR3 DNA follows: TGTGCCAGCAGCCGGGTACAGGGAGAGAAACTGTTTTTT. The chain has TRBV11-3 and TRBJ1-4; the D gene is possibly TRBD1 (6 bases). From germline, CDR1 is SGHNT and CDR2 YENEEA. The length of the CDR3 is 13 residues. V lost 5 bases and J 11 bases, leaving 15 bases between the germline ends.

This clonotype showed up many times. This chain joins TRBV19 and TRBJ1-4; 7 positions agree with TRBD1. Germline lookup yields CDR1 LNHDA and CDR2 SQIVND (reference sequence). The CDR3 runs 16 residues. The J segment lost 6 bases and the V segment lost 1 base, leaving 8 bases of the junction unmatched. The DNA for the CDR3 is TGTGCCAGTAGTATAGTCAGGGGGTCTCCGGATGAAAAACTGTTTTTT. Protein: CASSIVRGSPDEKLFF.

The table lists this clonotype with many counts. The chain combines TRBV27 with TRBJ2-7, with D maybe TRBD2 (6 bases). Germline V gene sequence: CDR1 MNHEY, CDR2 SMNVEV (reference sequence). The CDR3 is 14 residues long. Trimming took off 2 bases at V and 7 bases at J, with 15 bases between the two ends. The CDR3, as DNA: TGTGCCAGCAGTTTACGAGGCCCTGCGGGGGAGCAGTACTTC. It translates to CASSLRGPAGEQYF.

This clonotype was detected only a few times. V usage is TRBV5-1 and J usage is TRBJ1-2; TRBD1 agrees at 7 bases. The germline V gene encodes CDR1 SGHRS and CDR2 YFSETQ. The J segment lost 4 bases and the V segment lost 4 bases, leaving 10 bases of the junction unmatched. The CDR3 spans 15 residues. Here the CDR3 reads CASSLKTGQSYGYTF. The CDR3 nucleotides are TGCGCCAGCAGCCTAAAAACGGGACAGTCCTATGGCTACACCTTC.

CDR3 protein: CASSENSGRRYEQYF. In nucleotides, the CDR3 is TGTGCCAGCAGTGAAAATAGCGGGAGGAGGTACGAGCAGTACTTC. The chain recombines TRBV2 with TRBJ2-7; TRBD2 matches 10 bases. V was clipped by 2 bases and J by 4 bases; unmatched bases: 5. The CDR3 is 15 residues long. Germline-derived CDR1 and CDR2 are SNHLY and FYNNEI. The full variable domain, completed using reference TRBV2 and TRBJ2-7, is EPEVTQTPSHQVTQMGQEVILRCVPISNHLYFYWYRQILGQKVEFLVSFYNNEISEKSEIFDDQFSVERPDGSNFTLKIRSTKLEDSAMYFCASSENSGRRYEQYFGPGTRLTVT.

A word on this clonotype: A much larger clone lies one base from this, so it may be a read error. The chain has TRBV6-1 and TRBJ1-6, with D maybe TRBD1 (5 bases). CDR1 is MNHNS, CDR2 SASEGT, per germline. The germline V and J ends were trimmed by 2 bases and 10 bases, with 9 bases remaining between them. The CDR3 runs 13 residues. CDR3 in DNA: TGTGCCAGCAGTGAAATGGGGGAATCACCCCTCCACTTT. This translates into CASSEMGESPLHF.

V is TRBV19 and J is TRBJ1-1, with TRBD1 matching over 9 bases. In germline, CDR1 is LNHDA, CDR2 SQIVND (reference sequence). Trimming cost V 4 bases and J 4 bases; bases outside gene matches: 4. This CDR3 is built from 14 residues. The CDR3 loop reads CASSRQGEPTEAFF. The CDR3 region has the DNA TGTGCCAGTAGTAGACAGGGGGAACCCACTGAAGCTTTCTTT.

At least ten counts were recorded for this clonotype. For the CDR3, the DNA is TGTGCCAGTTCCACGGACAATAGAAACTATGGCTACACCTTC. It is translated as CASSTDNRNYGYTF. V usage is TRBV28 and J usage is TRBJ1-2; D perhaps matches TRBD1 (5 bases). Trimming shortened V by 9 bases and J by 2 bases, and 16 bases separated the two germline ends. CDR1 and CDR2 from the germline V gene are MDHEN and SYDVKM. The CDR3 covers 14 residues.

Here the CDR3 DNA reads TGTGCCAGCAGTCCCGCGAGACTAGCGGGAGTTATGGCAGATACGCAGTATTTT. Its protein product is CASSPARLAGVMADTQYF. This rearrangement joins TRBV12-3 or TRBV12-4 to TRBJ2-3, with 12 nucleotides matching TRBD2. Germline trimming cut 5 bases from V and 4 bases from J; bases unmatched to any gene: 13. The length of the CDR3 is 18 residues.

This clonotype was seen many times. The rearrangement links TRBV6-1 to TRBJ2-5; 7 bases are shared with TRBD1. This CDR3 has 14 residues. The germline V gene has CDR1 MNHNS and CDR2 SASEGT. Trimming cost V 7 bases and J 2 bases; bases outside gene matches: 7. Here the CDR3 DNA reads TGTGCCAGCAACACACCGGGACAGCAAGAGACCCAGTACTTC. It specifies CASNTPGQQETQYF.

This clonotype came up a few times. The chain uses TRBV20-1 and TRBJ2-3; perhaps D is TRBD1 or TRBD2 (5 bases each). Germline V gene sequence: CDR1 DFQATT, CDR2 SNEGSKA (reference sequence). The CDR3 has 13 residues. V lost 3 bases, J lost 1 base, and 8 bases lay in between. CDR3 coding DNA: TGCAGTGCTAGTGGGGGAGGCACAGATACGCAGTATTTT. Its protein is CSASGGGTDTQYF.

In its sample, this clonotype was seen many times. This chain links TRBV30 with TRBJ1-2, with D unresolved. Germline V lookup: CDR1 GTSNPN, CDR2 SVGIG (reference sequence). V lost 2 bases, J lost 3 bases, and 10 bases lay in between. The CDR3 has 13 amino acids. The CDR3 spells CAWSHTDDYGYTF. The CDR3 coding sequence is TGTGCCTGGAGTCATACAGACGACTATGGCTACACCTTC.

This clonotype was seen repeatedly, ten times or more. This sequence joins TRBV6-1 and TRBJ1-4, with a possible D match to TRBD1 (6 bases). The germline gives CDR1 MNHNS, CDR2 SASEGT. This CDR3 has 16 amino acids. Trimming shortened V by 5 bases and J by 0 bases, and 13 bases separated the two germline ends. The CDR3 DNA sequence: TGTGCCAGCAGTCCGCAGGGGCCGGCAACTAATGAAAAACTGTTTTTT. Translation gives CASSPQGPATNEKLFF.

This chain connects TRBV9 to TRBJ2-7; 8 bases match TRBD2. Per the germline V gene, CDR1 is SGDLS and CDR2 is YYNGEE. The length of the CDR3 is 15 residues. The V segment lost 0 bases and the J segment 3 bases; nucleotides outside the gene matches: 5. CDR3 nucleotides: TGTGCCAGCAGCGTAGGCCCCCGGGAGGGCTACGAGCAGTACTTC. Translating gives CASSVGPREGYEQYF.

This clonotype came up many times. The chain links TRBV18 to TRBJ1-2; TRBD1 matches at 7 bases. Germline assignment: CDR1 KGHSH and CDR2 LQKENI. The CDR3 spans 18 residues. The trim removed 3 bases at V and 6 bases at J, leaving 19 bases unmatched. CDR3 in DNA: TGTGCCAGCTCACCCCTTACTTCCAGACAGGGAGCTGTCCATGGCTACACCTTC. Encoded protein: CASSPLTSRQGAVHGYTF.

This clonotype was detected ten times or more. The chain carries TRBV9 and TRBJ1-2; D uncertain. CDR1 and CDR2 from the germline V gene are SGDLS and YYNGEE. V gave up 3 bases and J gave up 2 bases, with 14 bases separating them. This CDR3 contains 15 residues. In nucleotides, the CDR3 is TGTGCCAGCAGCGCGCTTCCGGCGATAAACTATGGCTACACCTTC. It codes for CASSALPAINYGYTF.